The clone carrying this T cell receptor beta chain appeared many times. The library was built from roughly 400 ng RNA with molecular barcoded adaptors for alpha/delta and beta/gamma chains. TCRdb re-called the reads through MiXCR, storing one row per CDR3 protein. Of 30,000 to 40,000 distinct CDR3 sequences in the sample, less than 15% were seen once. These data come from a study of read filtering for tumor transcriptome and immune sequencing. Study as a whole: TCR-mapped reads were about 3.5 to 10.27 million with IR-seq versus about 75 to 1,400 with RNA-seq.

CDR1 is SGHDT and CDR2 is YYEEEE in the germline V gene. The V and J ends lost 1 base and 4 bases, in that order; junction bases with no gene match: 9. The length of the CDR3 is 16 residues. Every patient had bone marrow sampled while the disease was active. The material sequenced was a population of CD138-negative cells sorted from bone marrow. The chain uses TRBV5-6 and TRBJ2-5; 8 nucleotides match TRBD1. This clonotype was sampled from a donor at least 40 years old with multiple myeloma. This CDR3 reads CASSLRPRGRGETQYF. The CDR3 DNA reads TGTGCCAGCAGCTTGAGACCCAGGGGGCGAGGAGAGACCCAGTACTTC.